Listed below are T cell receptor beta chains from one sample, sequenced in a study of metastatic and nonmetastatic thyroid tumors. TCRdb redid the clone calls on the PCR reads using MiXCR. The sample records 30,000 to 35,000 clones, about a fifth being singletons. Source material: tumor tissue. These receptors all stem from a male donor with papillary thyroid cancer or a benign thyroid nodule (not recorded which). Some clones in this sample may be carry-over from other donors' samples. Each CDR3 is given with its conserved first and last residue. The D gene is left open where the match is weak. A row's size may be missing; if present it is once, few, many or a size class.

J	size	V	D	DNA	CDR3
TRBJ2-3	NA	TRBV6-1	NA	TGTGCCAGCAGCCCAGGGGGGTCCGATACGCAGTATTTT	CASSPGGSDTQYF
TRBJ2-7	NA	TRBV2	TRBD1	TGTGCCAGCCGGTCTGGGAGGCAGGGGGCCGCTCGCGAGCAGTACTTC	CASRSGRQGAAREQYF
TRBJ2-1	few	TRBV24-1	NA	TGTGCCACCAGTGGTTCAAGCGGTAACAATGAGCAGTTCTTC	CATSGSSGNNEQFF
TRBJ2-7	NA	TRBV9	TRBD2	TGTGCCAGCAGCGACCTAGCGGGAGGAGGCGAGCAGTACTTC	CASSDLAGGGEQYF
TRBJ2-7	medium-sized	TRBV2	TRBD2	TGTGCCAGCAGTGAGTCTAGCGGGAAGTCCCACGAGCAGTACTTC	CASSESSGKSHEQYF
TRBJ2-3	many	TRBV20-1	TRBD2	TGCAGTGTCTTCGGAGCCGGGACTAGCGGGAGGGCCGCAGATACGCAGTATTTT	CSVFGAGTSGRAADTQYF
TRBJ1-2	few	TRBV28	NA	TGTGCGTGTGAGAGCCCTAACTATGGCTATACCTTC	CACESPNYGYTF
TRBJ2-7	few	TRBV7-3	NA	TGTGCCAGCAGCCCCGACGGCTACGAGCAGTACTTC	CASSPDGYEQYF
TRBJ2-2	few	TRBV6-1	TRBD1	TGTGCCAGCACTCTGACAGGGGATAACACCGGGGAGCTGTTTTTT	CASTLTGDNTGELFF
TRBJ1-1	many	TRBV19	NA	TGTGCCAGTAGTATGACGGGGAACACTGAAGCTTTCTTT	CASSMTGNTEAFF